Following are 29 T cell receptor beta chains from one sample sequenced in a study of Ad26.COV2.S vaccination and SARS-CoV-2 variants. Only in-frame clones appear in the TCRdb table, and some are missing; sequencing was by immunoSEQ multiplex PCR. Of around 250,000 clones detected, 87% appear once; the ten largest clones hold 3% to 4%. Treatment given: roughly 18 received Ad26.COV2.S at low or high dose, single or two shots; five or six received placebo; per-sample allocation not given. Sampling happened 63 days after the first vaccine or placebo injection. This specimen was peripheral blood, taken in a trial of Ad26.COV2.S vaccine versus placebo. The receptors were gathered from a person aged 18-65 years who received the Ad26.COV2.S COVID-19 vaccine or a placebo.

This chain connects TRBV4-2 to TRBJ1-1; TRBD1 matches at 8 bases. V dropped 3 bases and J dropped 4; count of bases not matched to a gene: 7. The germline V gene has CDR1 LGHNA and CDR2 YNFKEQ. The CDR3 is made up of 15 amino acids. CDR3 bases: TGTGCCAGCAGCCATGGACAGGGACGGGCCACTGAAGCTTTCTTT. It translates to CASSHGQGRATEAFF.

V usage is TRBV3-1 (or the pseudogene TRBV3-2) and J usage is TRBJ2-2; no firm D call. The CDR3 consists of 15 residues. Between the trimmed V and J ends, which lost 5 bases and 7 bases, there was a span of 17 bases. In germline, CDR1 is LGHDT, CDR2 YNNKEL (reference sequence). In DNA, the CDR3 is TGTGCCAGCAGCTCACTCCGGAATCCGTACGGGGAGCTGTTTTTT. Protein: CASSSLRNPYGELFF.

V is TRBV27 and J is TRBJ1-1; D unresolved. V lost 4 bases and J 6 bases, leaving 18 bases between the germline ends. CDR1 MNHEY and CDR2 SMNVEV come from the germline V gene (reference sequence). The CDR3 is 15 residues long. CDR3 nucleotide sequence: TGTGCCAGCAGTTATAACAGCGTGGTGGACGCTGAAGCTTTCTTT. It encodes CASSYNSVVDAEAFF.

This chain links TRBV12-5 with TRBJ2-7; D is possibly TRBD1 or TRBD2 (6 bases each). With 0 bases removed from V and 7 bases from J, the gap between germline ends came to 16 bases. The CDR3 extends over 15 amino acids. Germline assignment: CDR1 LGHNT and CDR2 FRNRAP. CDR3: CASGLVRGPLGEQYF. The CDR3 nucleotides read TGTGCTAGTGGTTTGGTACGGGGGCCTCTGGGGGAGCAGTACTTC.

The chain joins TRBV6-5 to TRBJ2-7, with D tentatively TRBD1 or TRBD2 (5 bases each). The CDR3 length is 15 residues. Germline V CDR1 and CDR2: MNHEY, SVGAGI. Trimming cost V 6 bases and J 2 bases, with 17 bases left between them. CDR3 nucleotide sequence: TGTGCCAGCAGCCGGGGCAACATGAATCCCTACGAGCAGTACTTC. It is translated as CASSRGNMNPYEQYF.

This rearrangement joins TRBV29-1 to TRBJ1-1; 9 positions match TRBD1. The CDR3 extends over 14 amino acids. Germline CDR1 SQVTM, CDR2 ANQGSEA. J lost 5 bases, V lost 6 bases, and 10 bases had no gene match. The CDR3 bases are TGCAGCGTGGTCCCGGGACAGGGACGGACTGAAGCTTTCTTT. Amino acids: CSVVPGQGRTEAFF.

The chain combines TRBV9 with TRBJ1-4, with TRBD1 matching over 8 bases. The CDR3 totals 14 residues. CDR1 is SGDLS, CDR2 YYNGEE, per germline. The V gene end was trimmed by 3 bases and the J gene end by 5 bases; junction bases not matched to a gene: 3. The CDR3 DNA sequence: TGTGCCAGCAGCGCGGGACAGGCAAATGAAAAACTGTTTTTT. Translating gives CASSAGQANEKLFF. The whole variable domain, filled in from reference TRBV9 and TRBJ1-4, reads DSGVTQTPKHLITATGQRVTLRCSPRSGDLSVYWYQQSLDQGLQFLIQYYNGEERAKGNILERFSAQQFPDLHSELNLSSLELGDSALYFCASSAGQANEKLFFGSGTQLSVL.

This clone was found many times. The chain carries TRBV5-4 and TRBJ2-1, with a tentative D call TRBD2 (6 bases). CDR1 SGHNT and CDR2 YYREEE come from the germline V gene (reference sequence). CDR3 length equals 14 residues. V lost 3 bases, J lost 4 bases, and 11 bases lay in between. The CDR3 nucleotides read TGTGCCAGCAGCTCCCCGGGACTTTACAATGAGCAGTTCTTC. It specifies CASSSPGLYNEQFF. The full variable domain, its missing parts supplied by reference TRBV5-4 and TRBJ2-1, is ETGVTQSPTHLIKTRGQQVTLRCSSQSGHNTVSWYQQALGQGPQFIFQYYREEENGRGNFPPRFSGLQFPNYSSELNVNALELDDSALYLCASSSPGLYNEQFFGPGTRLTVL.

The chain combines TRBV27 with TRBJ1-1, with 7 bases lining up with TRBD1. CDR3 length: 14 amino acids. With V trimmed by 6 bases and J by 1 base, 5 bases remained unmatched. CDR1 and CDR2 (germline): MNHEY, SMNVEV (reference sequence). CDR3 protein: CASRMGQWNTEAFF. The CDR3 coding sequence is TGTGCCAGCAGGATGGGACAGTGGAACACTGAAGCTTTCTTT.

J is TRBJ1-2 and V is TRBV5-8, with TRBD1 matching 8 bases. The CDR3 runs to 14 residues. Per germline, CDR1 SGHTS and CDR2 YDEGEE. V shed 4 bases, J shed 2 bases, and the junction held 4 bases outside the gene matches. The CDR3, as DNA: TGTGCCAGCAGCCCAGGGACAGGCAACTATGGCTACACCTTC. Its protein product is CASSPGTGNYGYTF.

The chain combines TRBV2 with TRBJ1-2, with D possibly matching TRBD1 (5 bases). Germline CDR1 and CDR2: SNHLY and FYNNEI. This CDR3 spans 14 amino acids. V was pared by 3 bases and J by 4 bases, with 12 bases between. The CDR3 region has the DNA TGTGCCAGCAGTGAGTTGGGGGAGACCTATGGCTACACCTTC. This gives the protein CASSELGETYGYTF.

A single count supports this clone. The CDR3 sequence is CASSVLDRGAGGTDTQYF. In nucleotides, the CDR3 is TGTGCCAGCAGCGTACTGGATCGAGGGGCAGGAGGCACAGATACGCAGTATTTT. This sequence joins TRBV9 and TRBJ2-3; D is perhaps TRBD1 or TRBD2 (5 bases each). The V end was cut by 1 base, the J end by 1 base, with 19 bases between. Germline CDR1 SGDLS, CDR2 YYNGEE. The CDR3 spans 18 residues.

V gene TRBV5-1 combines with J gene TRBJ2-3; D perhaps matches TRBD2 (6 bases). Germline CDR1 is SGHRS and CDR2 is YFSETQ. This CDR3 is built from 15 residues. Trimming cost V 1 base and J 2 bases, with 11 bases left between them. The CDR3 nucleotides read TGCGCCAGCAGCTTGAATCGGCGGGACACAGATACGCAGTATTTT. Translation: CASSLNRRDTDTQYF.

The gene calls are TRBV7-3 and TRBJ1-1; D remains unclear. The germline gives CDR1 SGHTA, CDR2 FQGTGA. This CDR3 comprises 14 residues. Trimming left V 1 base short and J 0 bases short, with 6 bases between. DNA of the CDR3: TGTGCCAGCAGCTTAATTCCGATGAACACTGAAGCTTTCTTT. Translating it yields CASSLIPMNTEAFF.

In this sample, this clone turned up a few times. This chain links TRBV10-1 with TRBJ2-1; D gene unclear. The V end lost 1 base, the J end lost 0 bases, and 13 bases lay between the germline ends. Germline V gene data show CDR1 as WNHNN and CDR2 as SYGVQD (reference sequence). CDR3 length equals 17 residues. The CDR3 nucleotides are TGCGCCAGCAGTGAGTTTCCGCCGGAAAGCTCCTACAATGAGCAGTTCTTC. Protein sequence: CASSEFPPESSYNEQFF.

The V gene is TRBV11-2, the J gene TRBJ2-6; D is unclear. The germline V gene has CDR1 SGHAT and CDR2 FQNNGV. The V end lost 10 bases, the J end lost 1 base, and 5 bases lay between the germline ends. This CDR3 is 12 amino acids long. The CDR3: CATISGANVLTF. The CDR3 DNA reads as TGTGCCACCATATCTGGGGCCAACGTCCTGACTTTC.

The rearrangement uses TRBV15 and TRBJ2-7; no definite D call. The germline V gene has CDR1 LNHNV and CDR2 YYDKDF (reference sequence). V was trimmed by 0 bases and J by 1 base, leaving 10 bases between them. CDR3 length: 15 amino acids. CDR3 bases: TGTGCCACCAGCAGAGAATCGGACGGTTCCTACGAGCAGTACTTC. Protein: CATSRESDGSYEQYF. Looking up the rest from reference TRBV15 and TRBJ2-7 gives the full variable domain: DAMVIQNPRYQVTQFGKPVTLSCSQTLNHNVMYWYQQKSSQAPKLLFHYYDKDFNNEADTPDNFQSRRPNTSFCFLDIRSPGLGDTAMYLCATSRESDGSYEQYFGPGTRLTVT.

The sample holds one count of this clone. This CDR3 is also generated by other DNA sequences in the sample. The J gene is TRBJ1-1, the V gene TRBV30, with D possibly TRBD1 on 5 matching bases. Trimming stripped 0 bases from V and 0 bases from J, with 5 bases between. Looked up from germline, CDR1 is GTSNPN and CDR2 is SVGIG (reference sequence). The CDR3 length is 13 residues. The CDR3 DNA follows: TGTGCCTGGAGTGTGGGGCTGAACACTGAAGCTTTCTTT. The encoded protein is CAWSVGLNTEAFF.

In DNA form, the CDR3 reads TGTGCCTGGAGTGCATTGGGGACCCGGGCGGAAAAACTGTTTTTT. Protein: CAWSALGTRAEKLFF. The rearrangement uses TRBV30 and TRBJ1-4; a possible D gene is TRBD1 (5 bases). The CDR3 is 15 amino acids. V was trimmed by 1 base and J by 8 bases, leaving 17 bases between them. Germline V gives CDR1 GTSNPN, CDR2 SVGIG (reference sequence).

The chain employs TRBV10-1 and TRBJ1-1; a weak D match, TRBD1 (6 bases). With 0 bases removed from V and 1 base from J, the gap between germline ends came to 9 bases. This CDR3 is built from 15 residues. Germline CDR1 is WNHNN and CDR2 is SYGVQD (reference sequence). The CDR3 DNA follows: TGCGCCAGCAGTGAGTCGACAGGCCCGAACACTGAAGCTTTCTTT. Translation: CASSESTGPNTEAFF.

A note on this clone: Other DNA sequences in this sample translate to the same CDR3. This sequence joins TRBV27 and TRBJ2-3; possibly TRBD2 for D (6 bases). Germline values: CDR1 MNHEY, CDR2 SMNVEV (reference sequence). The CDR3 is 15 amino acids. Trimming took 6 bases from V and 2 from J, leaving 15 bases between them. This chain's CDR3 is CASRASVSPTDTQYF. DNA of the CDR3: TGTGCCAGCAGGGCTAGCGTGAGTCCCACAGATACGCAGTATTTT.

This chain joins TRBV27 and TRBJ2-6, with 12 bases aligning to TRBD1. V lost 4 bases, J lost 4 bases, and 5 bases stayed unmatched. Germline-derived CDR1 and CDR2 are MNHEY and SMNVEV (reference sequence). There are 17 residues in the CDR3. CDR3 coding DNA: TGTGCCAGCAGTTCGGGACAGGGGGCGGCCGGGGCCAACGTCCTGACTTTC. Translating it yields CASSSGQGAAGANVLTF.

V gene TRBV19 combines with J gene TRBJ1-5, with D unclear. Germline loops: CDR1 LNHDA, CDR2 SQIVND (reference sequence). Trimming left V 1 base short and J 7 bases short, with 8 bases between. CDR3 length: 13 residues. This chain's CDR3 is CASSIGRWQPQHF. CDR3 nucleotides: TGTGCCAGTAGTATAGGGAGATGGCAGCCCCAGCATTTT. Combining the CDR3 with reference TRBV19 and TRBJ1-5 gives the whole variable domain DGGITQSPKYLFRKEGQNVTLSCEQNLNHDAMYWYRQDPGQGLRLIYYSQIVNDFQKGDIAEGYSVSREKKESFPLTVTSAQKNPTAFYLCASSIGRWQPQHFGDGTRLSIL.

This clone is a singleton in its sample. The CDR3 sequence is CASSRDRRMAEAFF. In DNA form, the CDR3 reads TGTGCCAGTAGTAGGGACAGGCGAATGGCTGAAGCTTTCTTT. J is TRBJ1-1 and V is TRBV19, with TRBD1 identical over 8 bases. This CDR3 spans 14 amino acids. V gave up 4 bases and J gave up 6 bases; unmatched junction bases: 7. The V gene's germline CDR1 is LNHDA and CDR2 SQIVND (reference sequence).

Details on this clone: One junction end disagrees with the germline gene, perhaps due to a read error. CDR3 sequence (DNA): TGCAGTGCTAGAGACAGGGACCCGCTGATCTTC. It translates to CSARDRDPLIF. The rearrangement links TRBV20-1 to TRBJ2-7, with D tentatively TRBD1 or TRBD2 (5 bases each). The CDR3 length is 11 residues. Per germline, CDR1 DFQATT and CDR2 SNEGSKA (reference sequence).

Here the CDR3 reads CASSYRTGRSDTQYF. The CDR3 region has the DNA TGTGCCAGCAGCTACCGGACAGGGCGCTCAGATACGCAGTATTTT. The chain employs TRBV5-4 and TRBJ2-3; 8 bases match TRBD1. With 3 bases clipped from V and 4 bases from J, the junction kept 7 bases outside the gene matches. This CDR3 region has 15 residues. From germline, CDR1 is SGHNT and CDR2 YYREEE (reference sequence).

The chain is built from TRBV19 and TRBJ2-6, with D unclear. CDR1 is LNHDA, CDR2 SQIVND, per germline (reference sequence). The V end lost 3 bases, the J end lost 1 base, and 16 bases lay between the germline ends. The CDR3 runs 18 residues. CDR3 DNA: TGTGCCAGTAGTATGTACGTGCTAAGGGCGTCTGGGGCCAACGTCCTGACTTTC. This gives the protein CASSMYVLRASGANVLTF.

The chain employs TRBV5-1 and TRBJ1-1, with TRBD1 matching over 8 bases. After removal of 4 bases from V and 7 bases from J, the junction contained 12 bases not matched to a gene. The CDR3 length is 15 residues. Germline V CDR1 and CDR2: SGHRS, YFSETQ. CDR3 nucleotide sequence: TGCGCCAGCAGCCTAGGGGACAGGCGCGGGGGTGAAGCTTTCTTT. As protein: CASSLGDRRGGEAFF. The full variable domain, with the rest looked up from reference TRBV5-1 and TRBJ1-1, is KAGVTQTPRYLIKTRGQQVTLSCSPISGHRSVSWYQQTPGQGLQFLFEYFSETQRNKGNFPGRFSGRQFSNSRSEMNVSTLELGDSALYLCASSLGDRRGGEAFFGQGTRLTVV.

The chain links TRBV18 to TRBJ2-3; 8 bases agree with TRBD1. CDR3 length equals 17 residues. Germline-derived CDR1 and CDR2 are KGHSH and LQKENI. V dropped 3 bases and J dropped 4; count of bases not matched to a gene: 12. The CDR3 coding sequence is TGTGCCAGCTCACCGCTTGAGCAGGGGGCGTACCCAGATACGCAGTATTTT. It specifies CASSPLEQGAYPDTQYF.